A single sample is the source of the 17 T cell receptor beta chains below, sequenced in a study of tumor and adjacent non-tumor tissue in lung cancer. TCRbeta libraries were built with three rounds of nested PCR, modified from ARM-PCR. MiXCR was run by TCRdb on the multiplex PCR reads, yielding one entry per CDR3 protein. The table includes roughly 66,000 distinct CDR3 sequences, 73% detected once. No cell sorting was done before RNA was extracted from the tissue. The source material was lung tumor tissue. These receptor sequences come from a man aged 55 to 70 with non-small cell lung cancer.

Notes on this clonotype: An end of the junction differs from the germline gene, which may be a read error. The J gene is TRBJ2-2, the V gene TRBV11-3, with D possibly TRBD1 on 6 matching bases. This CDR3 comprises 14 residues. The germline V gene has CDR1 SGHNT and CDR2 YENEEA. The CDR3 DNA sequence: TGTGCCAGCAGCTTAGCAGCCAACACCTGGGGGCTGTTCTTT. Its translation is CASSLAANTWGLFF. Looking up the rest from reference TRBV11-3 and TRBJ2-2 gives the full variable domain: EAGVVQSPRYKIIEKKQPVAFWCNPISGHNTLYWYLQNLGQGPELLIRYENEEAVDDSQLPKDRFSAERLKGVDSTLKIQPAELGDSAVYLCASSLAANTWGLFFGEGSRLTVL.

Note on this clonotype: An end of the junction differs from the germline gene, which may be a read error. V is TRBV29-1 and J is TRBJ2-7, with a tentative D call TRBD2 (5 bases). The CDR3 is 13 residues long. Germline V lookup: CDR1 SQVTM, CDR2 ANQGSEA. In DNA form, the CDR3 reads TGTAGCGTCGCCCATGTACGGAGCTATGAGCAGTACTTC. This translates into CSVAHVRSYEQYF.

This clonotype has just a few counts. Relative to the germline gene, one junction end is altered; a read error may explain this. This chain connects TRBV5-4 to TRBJ1-1; D call uncertain. Germline V lookup: CDR1 SGHNT, CDR2 YYREEE (reference sequence). This CDR3 region has 13 residues. The CDR3: CAGSPFGNTEAFF. Written as DNA, the CDR3 is TGTGCCGGCAGCCCCTTTGGGAACACTGAAGCTTTCTTT.

About this clonotype itself: At one end, the junction sequence differs from germline, possibly due to a read error. This sequence joins TRBV29-1 and TRBJ2-3; D possibly corresponds to TRBD2 (5 bases). The CDR3 has 12 amino acids. Germline-derived CDR1 and CDR2 are SQVTM and ANQGSEA. CDR3: CSVPERRGTHYF. The CDR3 DNA reads TGCAGCGTACCCGAGCGGAGAGGTACGCATTATTTT.

This clonotype was observed a handful of times. The junction departs from the called germline gene at one end, perhaps through a read error. The chain recombines TRBV11-2 with TRBJ2-4; TRBD2 matches at 11 bases. CDR1 SGHAT and CDR2 FQNNGV come from the germline V gene. The CDR3 contains 19 residues. DNA for the CDR3: TGTGTCAGCAGCTTAACAACTAGCGGGAGAGGAGTATCAGAAAACATTCAGTACTTC. Residues: CVSSLTTSGRGVSENIQYF.

The sample holds one count of this clonotype. The junction differs from germline at one of its ends, possibly a read error. The V call is TRBV29-1, the J call TRBJ2-5, with a tentative D call TRBD1 (6 bases). This CDR3 spans 13 amino acids. Germline CDR1 and CDR2: SQVTM and ANQGSEA. CDR3 nucleotide sequence: TGTAGCGTAGAGGACAGATACCAAGAGACTCAGTACTTC. This translates into CSVEDRYQETQYF. Complete variable domain (other parts from reference TRBV29-1 and TRBJ2-5): SAVISQKPSRDICQRGTSLTIQCQVDSQVTMMFWYRQQPGQSLTLIATANQGSEATYESGFVIDKFPISRPNLTFSTLTVSNMSPEDSSIYLCSVEDRYQETQYFGPGTRLLVL.

Regarding this clonotype: One junction end disagrees with the germline gene, perhaps due to a read error. This chain links TRBV12-3 or TRBV12-4 with TRBJ1-1; no firm D call. The CDR3 has 13 residues. The CDR3 protein is CANSLAGSTEAFF. CDR3 sequence (DNA): TGCGCCAACAGTTTAGCAGGAAGCACTGAAGCTTTCTTT.

Of note for this clonotype: This may be a read error: a much more frequent sequence differs by one nucleotide. V and J are TRBV20-1 and TRBJ2-7; 7 bases align to TRBD2. The CDR3 covers 14 residues. The trim removed 1 base at V and 2 bases at J, leaving 5 bases unmatched. The germline CDR1 and CDR2 sequences are DFQATT and SNEGSKA (reference sequence). CDR3 in DNA: TGCAGTGCTAGAGTAGGGACTAAACCCTACGAGCAGTACTTC. Its translation: CSARVGTKPYEQYF.

Note on this clonotype: This clone may be a read error of a much larger clone one base away. This chain joins TRBV6-5 and TRBJ1-1, with a tentative D call TRBD1 (5 bases). CDR1 and CDR2 (germline): MNHEY, SVGAGI. This CDR3 has 14 amino acids. Deletions cut 2 bases from V and 1 base from J, with 8 bases between. The chain's CDR3 is CASSYETENTEAFF. For the CDR3, the DNA is TGTGCCAGCAGTTACGAGACAGAGAACACTGAAGCTTTCTTT.

With regard to this clonotype: The conserved phenylalanine or tryptophan normally closing the CDR3 is absent here, so this likely arose from a read error. The DNA is omitted, as the CDR3 cannot be located on it reliably, and the CDR3 follows TCRdb's listing. The gene calls are TRBV5-4 and TRBJ2-1. Ends included, the CDR3 has 12 residues. Germline CDR1 reads SGHNT; CDR2 reads YYREEE (reference sequence). CDR3 in amino acids: CERSMNSGEKLL.

On this clonotype itself: This CDR3 fails to terminate in the conserved phenylalanine or tryptophan, so it likely reflects a read error. J is TRBJ2-1 and V is TRBV6-5, with D perhaps TRBD1 or TRBD2 (5 bases each). This CDR3 is built from 13 residues. Looked up from germline, CDR1 is MNHEY and CDR2 is SVGAGI. The CDR3 reads CVSSYVLGTEQFV. CDR3 bases: TGTGTCAGCAGTTACGTACTAGGGACTGAGCAGTTCGTC.

The chain combines TRBV6-6 with TRBJ1-2; TRBD1 might be the D (5 bases). The CDR3 runs 15 residues. V was trimmed by 9 bases and J by 6 bases, leaving 23 bases between them. Germline CDR1 is MNHNY and CDR2 is SVGAGI (reference sequence). CDR3 DNA: TGTGCCAGTAGTCACCCGAGTAAGAAGGGACATGGCTACACCTTC. Encoded protein: CASSHPSKKGHGYTF.

With respect to this clonotype: A junction end diverges from the germline sequence, so it may reflect a read error. The V and J genes are TRBV6-1 and TRBJ1-1, with D unresolved. Germline V gives CDR1 MNHNS, CDR2 SASEGT. The CDR3 extends over 16 amino acids. CDR3 in amino acids: CASSTEFWRVNTESFF. The CDR3 region has the DNA TGTGCCAGCAGCACGGAATTTTGGAGGGTGAACACTGAATCTTTCTTT.

This clonotype has just a few counts. One end of the junction fails to match germline, which may point to a read error. The rearrangement links TRBV29-1 to TRBJ2-1; the D call may be TRBD1 or TRBD2 (5 bases each). CDR3 length equals 16 residues. Germline CDR1 SQVTM, CDR2 ANQGSEA. The CDR3 here is CCVVLWGSVGRNEQFF. CDR3 sequence (DNA): TGCTGCGTTGTCTTATGGGGGTCGGTGGGACGGAATGAGCAGTTCTTC.

The V gene is TRBV9, the J gene TRBJ2-3; 10 positions match TRBD2. The CDR3 consists of 18 residues. V dropped 0 bases and J dropped 0; count of bases not matched to a gene: 7. CDR1 and CDR2 from the germline V gene are SGDLS and YYNGEE. CDR3 sequence: CASSVGRLAGASTDTQYF. CDR3 bases: TGTGCCAGCAGCGTAGGTCGTCTAGCGGGAGCTAGCACAGATACGCAGTATTTT.

A note on this clonotype: The junction departs from germline at one end; a sequencing error may be responsible. The chain couples TRBV6-2 or TRBV6-3 to TRBJ2-3, with D perhaps assigned TRBD1 or TRBD2 (5 bases each). Germline CDR1 and CDR2: MNHEY and SVGEGT. The length of the CDR3 is 15 residues. The DNA of the CDR3 is TGTGCCTGCAGTCACACGGGACCCATGACAAATACGCAGTATTTT. Its protein is CACSHTGPMTNTQYF.

Concerning this clonotype: At one boundary the junction diverges from the germline segment, which might be a read error. The chain uses TRBV20-1 and TRBJ1-1, with D possibly matching TRBD1 (6 bases). The germline gives CDR1 DFQATT, CDR2 SNEGSKA (reference sequence). The CDR3 consists of 15 residues. CDR3 loop: CSASAGANLNTDAFF. The DNA for the CDR3 is TGCAGTGCTAGCGCAGGGGCAAATTTGAACACTGATGCTTTCTTT.